The 8 T cell receptor beta chains given below trace back to one sample, sequenced in a study of blood T cell repertoires in COVID-19. Clones were sequenced by immunoSEQ multiplex PCR, and TCRdb holds only the in-frame ones, with some missing. The sample shows under 300,000 clones, 75% to 90% of them seen only once. The sample comprised PBMCs or T cells enriched from blood (not recorded which). The receptors derive from a woman aged 18 to 35 who had recovered from COVID-19.

The chain uses TRBV30 and TRBJ2-5, with a possible D match to TRBD1 (6 bases). V gave up 5 bases and J gave up 5 bases, with 15 bases separating them. This CDR3 region has 13 residues. The germline V gene encodes CDR1 GTSNPN and CDR2 SVGIG (reference sequence). The CDR3 DNA sequence: TGTGCCTGGGACGGGACACCTCGTGAGACCCAGTACTTC. It specifies CAWDGTPRETQYF.

The rearrangement uses TRBV5-5 and TRBJ1-6; D ambiguous. Germline CDR1 and CDR2: SGHKS and YYEKEE (reference sequence). V lost 2 bases, J lost 8 bases, and 11 bases lay in between. The CDR3 loop spans 14 amino acids. CDR3 region: CASSFVQAHSPLHF. CDR3 nucleotides: TGTGCCAGCAGCTTTGTCCAGGCTCATTCACCCCTCCACTTT.

In the case of this clone: The identical CDR3 is also encoded by other nucleotide sequences in the sample. This chain links TRBV9 with TRBJ1-2; 7 nucleotides agree with TRBD1. The germline V gene has CDR1 SGDLS and CDR2 YYNGEE. The V and J ends lost 0 bases and 5 bases, in that order; junction bases with no gene match: 4. The CDR3 spans 14 residues. CDR3 in DNA: TGTGCCAGCAGCGTAGTTCAGGGGGGATATGGCTACACCTTC. Translating it yields CASSVVQGGYGYTF.

This sequence joins TRBV2 and TRBJ1-1; D possibly corresponds to TRBD1 (6 bases). The CDR3 runs 14 residues. Looked up from germline, CDR1 is SNHLY and CDR2 is FYNNEI. V was trimmed by 2 bases and J by 10 bases, leaving 17 bases between them. CDR3 protein: CASSENGIGGRAFF. Written as DNA, the CDR3 is TGTGCCAGCAGTGAAAATGGGATAGGGGGTCGAGCTTTCTTT.

The chain uses TRBV30 and TRBJ1-1; D gene unclear. This CDR3 has 12 amino acids. Deletions cut 6 bases from V and 4 bases from J, with 12 bases between. Germline V gene sequence: CDR1 GTSNPN, CDR2 SVGIG (reference sequence). The CDR3 sequence is CACSRGITEAFF. CDR3 DNA: TGTGCCTGTTCCCGCGGAATCACTGAAGCTTTCTTT.

V usage is TRBV5-6 and J usage is TRBJ2-1, with a possible D match to TRBD2 (5 bases). This CDR3 spans 15 amino acids. The germline V and J ends were trimmed by 1 base and 7 bases, with 15 bases remaining between them. Germline CDR1 and CDR2: SGHDT and YYEEEE. The CDR3 region has the DNA TGTGCCAGCAGCTTGCTAACACTAGACAAGAATGAGCAGTTCTTC. Protein sequence: CASSLLTLDKNEQFF.

The J gene is TRBJ2-3, the V gene TRBV20-1; D might be TRBD1 (6 bases). The V gene's germline CDR1 is DFQATT and CDR2 SNEGSKA (reference sequence). Trimming left V 3 bases short and J 6 bases short, with 13 bases between. CDR3 size: 13 residues. The CDR3 DNA reads TGCAGTGCTAGTAGAAGGGGGTCGGATACGCAGTATTTT. This codes for CSASRRGSDTQYF.

This rearrangement joins TRBV9 to TRBJ1-2, with 8 positions matching TRBD1. CDR1 is SGDLS and CDR2 is YYNGEE in the germline V gene. V was pared by 4 bases and J by 13 bases, with 9 bases of the junction left unmatched. CDR3 length: 12 amino acids. CDR3 DNA sequence: TGTGCCAGCAGCTCGCAGGGGGCCATCGGCACCTTC. Protein sequence: CASSSQGAIGTF.